This paragraph covers one T cell receptor (beta chain) sequence. The data were taken from a study of OX40 agonist ivuxolimab in advanced cancers. V gave up 6 bases and J gave up 3 bases; unmatched junction bases: 13. Germline CDR1 is SGHRS and CDR2 is YFSETQ. The CDR3 length is 17 residues. Measured with immunoSEQ multiplex PCR; TCRdb has only the in-frame clones, and not every one. The sample shows 70,000 to 80,000 clones, 70% to 90% of them seen only once. This chain connects TRBV5-1 to TRBJ2-2; TRBD1 matches 8 bases. This receptor was obtained from an adult with an advanced solid tumor such as melanoma, head and neck, liver or kidney cancer. Sequences were derived from CD4+ or CD8+ T cells sorted from blood, sampled in a trial of the OX40 agonist ivuxolimab. CDR3 nucleotide sequence: TGCGCCAGCACCGAAGTACCGGGACAGGACTACACCGGGGAGCTGTTTTTT. Translation: CASTEVPGQDYTGELFF. Variable domain in full (rest from reference TRBV5-1 and TRBJ2-2): KAGVTQTPRYLIKTRGQQVTLSCSPISGHRSVSWYQQTPGQGLQFLFEYFSETQRNKGNFPGRFSGRQFSNSRSEMNVSTLELGDSALYLCASTEVPGQDYTGELFFGEGSRLTVL.